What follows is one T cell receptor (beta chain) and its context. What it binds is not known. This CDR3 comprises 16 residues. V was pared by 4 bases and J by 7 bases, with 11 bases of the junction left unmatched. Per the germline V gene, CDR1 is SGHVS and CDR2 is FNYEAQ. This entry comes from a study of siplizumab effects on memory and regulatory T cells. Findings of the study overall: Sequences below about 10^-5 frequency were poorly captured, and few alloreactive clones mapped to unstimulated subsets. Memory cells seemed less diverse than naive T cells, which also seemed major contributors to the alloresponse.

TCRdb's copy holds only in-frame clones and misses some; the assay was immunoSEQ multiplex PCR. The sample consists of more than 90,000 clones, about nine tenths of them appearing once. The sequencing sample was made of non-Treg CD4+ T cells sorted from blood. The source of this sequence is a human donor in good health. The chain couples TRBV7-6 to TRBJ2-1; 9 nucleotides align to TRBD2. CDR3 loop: CASSWDISGRGNEQFF. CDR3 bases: TGTGCCAGCAGCTGGGATATTAGCGGGAGAGGTAATGAGCAGTTCTTC.